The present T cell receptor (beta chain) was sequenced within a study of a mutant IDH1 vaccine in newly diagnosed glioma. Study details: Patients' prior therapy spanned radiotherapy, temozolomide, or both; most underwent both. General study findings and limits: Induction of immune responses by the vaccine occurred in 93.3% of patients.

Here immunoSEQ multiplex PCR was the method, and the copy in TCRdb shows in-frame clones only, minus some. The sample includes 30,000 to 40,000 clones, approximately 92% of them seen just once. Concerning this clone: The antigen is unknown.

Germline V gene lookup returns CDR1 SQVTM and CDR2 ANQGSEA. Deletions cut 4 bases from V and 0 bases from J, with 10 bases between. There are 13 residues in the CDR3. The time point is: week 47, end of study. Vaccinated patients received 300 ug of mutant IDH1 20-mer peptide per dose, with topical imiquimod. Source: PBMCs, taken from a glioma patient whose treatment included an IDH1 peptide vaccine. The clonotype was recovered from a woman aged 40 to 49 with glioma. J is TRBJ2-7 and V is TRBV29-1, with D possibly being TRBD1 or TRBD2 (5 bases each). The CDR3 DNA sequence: TGCAGCGTTGGGCGAGGGGCCTCCTACGAGCAGTACTTC. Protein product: CSVGRGASYEQYF.